This TCR beta chain is drawn from a study of blood T cell repertoires in COVID-19. Looking at the study overall: PBMCs, B-cell-depleted T cells, or T cells were the source of the cDNA or gDNA that made up the material.

Per the original data handling: Amplification of reference gene primers provided the estimated nucleated cell counts. The method was immunoSEQ multiplex PCR; TCRdb's version includes in-frame clones alone and lacks a portion of them. That table is the source of V, J and clone size, and D and trimming were worked out from the DNA. The table lists a few hundred thousand clones, roughly 84% of them singletons, with more than 0.8% in the top ten. Everyone who took part was about 18 to 90 years old, and they came from 20 to 25 US areas. The CDR3 consists of 15 residues. With 4 bases removed from V and 2 bases from J, the gap between germline ends came to 13 bases. Germline values: CDR1 SNHLY, CDR2 FYNNEI.

The specimen was PBMCs or T cells enriched from blood (not recorded which). This TCR came from a woman aged 30 to 39 who had recovered from COVID-19. The chain is built from TRBV2 and TRBJ2-3, with D perhaps TRBD1 (6 bases). The CDR3 coding sequence is TGTGCCAGCAGTGGGGGCAGGGGACACACAGATACGCAGTATTTT. Amino acids: CASSGGRGHTDTQYF.